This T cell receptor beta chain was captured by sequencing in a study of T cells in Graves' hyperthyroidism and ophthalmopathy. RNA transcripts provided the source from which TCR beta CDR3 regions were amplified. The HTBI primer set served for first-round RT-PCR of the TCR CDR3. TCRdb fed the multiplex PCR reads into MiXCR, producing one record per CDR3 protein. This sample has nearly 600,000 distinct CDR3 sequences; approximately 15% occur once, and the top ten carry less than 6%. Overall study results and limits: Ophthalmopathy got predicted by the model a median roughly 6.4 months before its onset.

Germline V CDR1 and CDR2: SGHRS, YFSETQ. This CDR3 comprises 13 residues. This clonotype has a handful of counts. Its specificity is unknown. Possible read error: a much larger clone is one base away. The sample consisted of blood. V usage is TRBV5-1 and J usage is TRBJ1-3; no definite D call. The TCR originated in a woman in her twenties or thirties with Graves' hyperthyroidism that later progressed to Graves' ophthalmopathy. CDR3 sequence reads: CASSLDSGSTIYF. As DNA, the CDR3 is TGCGCCAGCAGCTTGGACTCTGGAAGCACCATATATTTT.